These 9 T cell receptor beta chains came from one sample sequenced in a study of blood T cell repertoires in COVID-19. The assay was immunoSEQ multiplex PCR, and TCRdb's table has in-frame clones only and misses some. Found here are fewer than 200,000 clones, about 80% of them singletons; the top ten hold around 8.1%. Sequencing input: peripheral blood. Receptors originate from a woman between 45 and 65 years old with active or convalescent COVID-19.

The chain combines TRBV1 with TRBJ2-1; the table's D gene call, TRBD2, was not cross checked with the DNA. TRBV1 is recorded as a pseudogene. This CDR3 is 16 amino acids long. The DNA for the CDR3 is TGCACCAGCAGGCCTATAACTAGCGGGGGATGGAATGAGCAGTTCTTC. Its protein is CTSRPITSGGWNEQFF.

This rearrangement joins TRBV30 to TRBJ1-1, with 8 bases matching TRBD1. V lost 2 bases, J lost 5 bases, and 10 bases stayed unmatched. The CDR3 loop spans 15 amino acids. Germline CDR1 reads GTSNPN; CDR2 reads SVGIG (reference sequence). This CDR3 reads CAWSIAGGGLTEAFF. The CDR3 DNA follows: TGTGCCTGGAGTATTGCAGGGGGCGGTCTGACTGAAGCTTTCTTT.

This chain uses TRBV30 with TRBJ1-2; D is possibly TRBD1 (5 bases). The CDR3 length is 15 residues. Trimming pared 0 bases from V and 8 bases from J, leaving 19 bases between. Germline V gene lookup returns CDR1 GTSNPN and CDR2 SVGIG (reference sequence). The CDR3 is CAWSVPGREEHGYTF. The DNA for the CDR3 is TGTGCCTGGAGTGTACCGGGCAGGGAGGAGCACGGCTACACCTTC.

A single count supports this clone. This chain connects TRBV5-1 to TRBJ2-3; 10 bases map to TRBD2. This CDR3 is 16 amino acids long. V dropped 4 bases and J dropped 3; count of bases not matched to a gene: 8. Germline assignment: CDR1 SGHRS and CDR2 YFSETQ. CDR3 in amino acids: CASSLSGGATTDTQYF. In DNA, the CDR3 is TGCGCCAGCAGCCTAAGCGGGGGGGCCACAACAGATACGCAGTATTTT.

The chain is built from TRBV13 and TRBJ2-2; D gene unclear. Per the germline V gene, CDR1 is PRHDT and CDR2 is FYEKMQ (reference sequence). The CDR3 extends over 15 amino acids. Between the trimmed V and J ends, which lost 4 bases and 1 base, there was a span of 10 bases. As DNA, the CDR3 is TGTGCCAGCAGCTCGCATCACTGGAACACCGGGGAGCTGTTTTTT. This sequence encodes CASSSHHWNTGELFF.

The chain combines TRBV7-3 with TRBJ2-1; a possible D gene is TRBD1 (5 bases). The length of the CDR3 is 15 residues. The germline CDR1 and CDR2 sequences are SGHTA and FQGTGA. V was trimmed by 6 bases and J by 6 bases, leaving 18 bases between them. The CDR3 DNA reads TGTGCCAGCAGTAGAATCGTGGGGCTTTCCAATGAGCAGTTCTTC. Amino acids: CASSRIVGLSNEQFF. Supplemented by reference TRBV7-3 and TRBJ2-1, the full variable domain reads GAGVSQTPSNKVTEKGKYVELRCDPISGHTALYWYRQSLGQGPEFLIYFQGTGAADDSGLPNDRFFAVRPEGSVSTLKIQRTERGDSAVYLCASSRIVGLSNEQFFGPGTRLTVL.

This rearrangement joins TRBV7-3 to TRBJ2-2; 11 bases agree with TRBD2. The J segment lost 0 bases and the V segment lost 4 bases, leaving 1 base of the junction unmatched. CDR3 length: 16 amino acids. Germline assignment: CDR1 SGHTA and CDR2 FQGTGA. CDR3 nucleotide sequence: TGTGCCAGCAGCTCGACTAGCGGGGCGAACACCGGGGAGCTGTTTTTT. It encodes CASSSTSGANTGELFF.

This clone was recorded a few times. The chain is built from TRBV4-2 and TRBJ1-2; TRBD1 agrees at 8 bases. Trimming took 0 bases from V and 1 from J; bases not matched to a gene: 4. Germline assignment: CDR1 LGHNA and CDR2 YNFKEQ. The CDR3 has 16 residues. The CDR3 DNA is TGTGCCAGCAGCCAAGACCAGGACAGGGTTAACTATGGCTACACCTTC. It specifies CASSQDQDRVNYGYTF.

The CDR3 DNA is TGTGCCACCAGCAGACTCCCGGGACAGGGGGTCTCCCAGCATTTT. Translated: CATSRLPGQGVSQHF. The chain links TRBV15 to TRBJ1-5, with TRBD1 matching over 11 bases. The CDR3 length is 15 residues. Trimming removed 2 bases from V and 11 bases from J; junction bases left unmatched: 8. CDR1 LNHNV and CDR2 YYDKDF come from the germline V gene (reference sequence).